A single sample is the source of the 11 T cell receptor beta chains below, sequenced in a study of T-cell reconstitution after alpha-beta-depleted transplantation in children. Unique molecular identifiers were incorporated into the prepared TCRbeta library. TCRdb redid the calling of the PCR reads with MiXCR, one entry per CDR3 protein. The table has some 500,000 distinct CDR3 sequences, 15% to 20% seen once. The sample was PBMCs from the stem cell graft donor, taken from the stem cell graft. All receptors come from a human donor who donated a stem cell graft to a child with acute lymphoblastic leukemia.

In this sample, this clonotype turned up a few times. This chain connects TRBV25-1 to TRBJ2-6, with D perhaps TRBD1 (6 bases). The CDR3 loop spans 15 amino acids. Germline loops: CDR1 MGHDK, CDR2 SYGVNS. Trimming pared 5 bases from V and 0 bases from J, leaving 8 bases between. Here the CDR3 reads CASSSGVSGANVLTF. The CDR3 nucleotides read TGTGCCAGCAGTTCAGGGGTCTCTGGGGCCAACGTCCTGACTTTC.

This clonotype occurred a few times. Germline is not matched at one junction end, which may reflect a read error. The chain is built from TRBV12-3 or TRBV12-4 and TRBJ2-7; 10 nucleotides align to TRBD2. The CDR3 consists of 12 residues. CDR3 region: CASSLASGRTNF. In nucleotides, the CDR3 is TGTGCCAGCAGTTTAGCTAGCGGGAGGACGAACTTC.

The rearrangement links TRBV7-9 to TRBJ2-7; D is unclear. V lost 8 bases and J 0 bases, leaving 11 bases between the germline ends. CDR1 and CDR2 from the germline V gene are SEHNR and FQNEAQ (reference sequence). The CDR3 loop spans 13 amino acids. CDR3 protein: CASDTTSSYEQYF. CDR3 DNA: TGTGCCAGCGACACCACGAGCTCCTACGAGCAGTACTTC.

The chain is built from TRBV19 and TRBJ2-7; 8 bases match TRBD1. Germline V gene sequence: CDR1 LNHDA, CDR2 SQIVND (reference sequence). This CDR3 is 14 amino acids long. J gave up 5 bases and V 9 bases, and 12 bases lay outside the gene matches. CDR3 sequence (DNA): TGTGCCAGCTCTGGGACAGGCCCCTTTCACGAGCAGTACTTC. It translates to CASSGTGPFHEQYF. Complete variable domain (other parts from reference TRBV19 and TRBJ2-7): DGGITQSPKYLFRKEGQNVTLSCEQNLNHDAMYWYRQDPGQGLRLIYYSQIVNDFQKGDIAEGYSVSREKKESFPLTVTSAQKNPTAFYLCASSGTGPFHEQYFGPGTRLTVT.

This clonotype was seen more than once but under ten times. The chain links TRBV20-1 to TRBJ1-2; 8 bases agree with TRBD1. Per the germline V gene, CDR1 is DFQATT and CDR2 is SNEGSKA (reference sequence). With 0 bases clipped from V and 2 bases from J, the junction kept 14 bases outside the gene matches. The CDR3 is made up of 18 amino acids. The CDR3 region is CSARDLSQGALGNYGYTF. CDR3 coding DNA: TGCAGTGCTAGAGATCTTTCTCAGGGGGCATTAGGGAACTATGGCTACACCTTC.

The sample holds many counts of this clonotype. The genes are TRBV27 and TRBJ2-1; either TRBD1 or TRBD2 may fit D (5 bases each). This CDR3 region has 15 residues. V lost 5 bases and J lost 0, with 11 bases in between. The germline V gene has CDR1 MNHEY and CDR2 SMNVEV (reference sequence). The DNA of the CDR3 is TGTGCCAGCAGTAGAGCAGGGAGCTCCTACAATGAGCAGTTCTTC. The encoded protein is CASSRAGSSYNEQFF.

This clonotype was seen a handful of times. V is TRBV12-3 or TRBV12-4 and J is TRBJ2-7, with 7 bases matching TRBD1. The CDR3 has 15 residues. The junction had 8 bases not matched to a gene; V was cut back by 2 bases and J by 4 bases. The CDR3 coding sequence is TGTGCCAGCAGTTTAATACAGGGGTCCCTTTACGAGCAGTACTTC. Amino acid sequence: CASSLIQGSLYEQYF.

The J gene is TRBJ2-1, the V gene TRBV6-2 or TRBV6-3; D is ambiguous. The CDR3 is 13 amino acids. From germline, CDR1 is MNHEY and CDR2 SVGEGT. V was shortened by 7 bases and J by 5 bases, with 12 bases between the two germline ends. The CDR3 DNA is TGTGCCAGCAATGTTGTGTCAAACAATGAGCAGTTCTTC. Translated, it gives CASNVVSNNEQFF.

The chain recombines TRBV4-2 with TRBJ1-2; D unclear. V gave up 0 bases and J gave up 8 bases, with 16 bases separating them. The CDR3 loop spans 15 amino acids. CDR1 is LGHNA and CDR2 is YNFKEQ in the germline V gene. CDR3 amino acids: CASSQEPYSAGGYTF. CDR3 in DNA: TGTGCCAGCAGCCAAGAACCCTACTCCGCAGGCGGCTACACCTTC.

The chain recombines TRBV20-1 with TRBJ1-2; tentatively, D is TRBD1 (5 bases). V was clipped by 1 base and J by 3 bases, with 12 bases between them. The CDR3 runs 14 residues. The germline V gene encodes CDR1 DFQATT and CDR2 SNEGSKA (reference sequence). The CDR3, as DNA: TGCAGTGCTAGAGGTCCGACAGAACACTATGGCTACACCTTC. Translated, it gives CSARGPTEHYGYTF.

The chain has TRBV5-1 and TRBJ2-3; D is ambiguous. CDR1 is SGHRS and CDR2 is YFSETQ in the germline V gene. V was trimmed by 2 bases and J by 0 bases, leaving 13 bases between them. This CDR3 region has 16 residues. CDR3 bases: TGCGCCAGCAGCTTAGGTGGACCAACTAGCACAGATACGCAGTATTTT. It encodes CASSLGGPTSTDTQYF.